This entry concerns a single T cell receptor (beta chain). The repertoire was sequenced with immunoSEQ multiplex PCR; TCRdb's copy has only in-frame clones and lacks some. Found here are over 60,000 clones, roughly nine tenths of them singletons; the top ten hold approximately 28%. This sample stems from a study of siplizumab effects on memory and regulatory T cells. The receptor comes from a human donor in good health. The sample taken for sequencing was CD8+ T cells sorted from blood.

The CDR3 sequence: CASSFPGAEGYTF. For the CDR3, the DNA is TGTGCCAGCAGTTTCCCCGGGGCCGAAGGCTACACCTTC. V usage is TRBV6-5 and J usage is TRBJ1-2; tentatively, D is TRBD1 (5 bases). The V gene lost 4 bases and the J gene lost 8 bases, with 14 bases spanning the gap. This CDR3 has 13 residues. Germline assignment: CDR1 MNHEY and CDR2 SVGAGI.